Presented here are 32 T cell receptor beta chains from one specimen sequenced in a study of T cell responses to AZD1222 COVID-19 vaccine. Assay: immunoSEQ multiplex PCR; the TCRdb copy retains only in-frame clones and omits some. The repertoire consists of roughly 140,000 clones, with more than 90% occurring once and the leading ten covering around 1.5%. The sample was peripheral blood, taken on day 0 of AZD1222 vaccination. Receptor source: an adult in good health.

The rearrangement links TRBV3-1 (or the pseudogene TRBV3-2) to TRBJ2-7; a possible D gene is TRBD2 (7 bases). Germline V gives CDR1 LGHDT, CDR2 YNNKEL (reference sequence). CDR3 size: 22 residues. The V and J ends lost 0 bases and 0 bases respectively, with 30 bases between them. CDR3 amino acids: CASSQETFVGGLYHLPSYEQYF. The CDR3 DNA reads TGTGCCAGCAGCCAAGAAACGTTTGTGGGGGGGCTATACCACCTGCCCTCCTACGAGCAGTACTTC.

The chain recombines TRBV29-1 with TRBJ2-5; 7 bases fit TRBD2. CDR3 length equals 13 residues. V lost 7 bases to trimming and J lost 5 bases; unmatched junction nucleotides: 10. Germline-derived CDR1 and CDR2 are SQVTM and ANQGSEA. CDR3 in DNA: TGCAGCGGGGGAGGGCAGACCGGGGAGACCCAGTACTTC. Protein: CSGGGQTGETQYF.

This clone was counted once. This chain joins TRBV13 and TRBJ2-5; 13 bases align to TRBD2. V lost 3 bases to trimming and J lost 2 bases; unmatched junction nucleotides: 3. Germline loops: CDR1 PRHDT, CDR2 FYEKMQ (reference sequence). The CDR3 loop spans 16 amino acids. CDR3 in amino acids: CASSFRLAGGQETQYF. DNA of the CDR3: TGTGCCAGCAGCTTCAGACTAGCGGGAGGTCAAGAGACCCAGTACTTC. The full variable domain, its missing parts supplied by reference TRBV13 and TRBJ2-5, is AAGVIQSPRHLIKEKRETATLKCYPIPRHDTVYWYQQGPGQDPQFLISFYEKMQSDKGSIPDRFSAQQFSDYHSELNMSSLELGDSALYFCASSFRLAGGQETQYFGPGTRLLVL.

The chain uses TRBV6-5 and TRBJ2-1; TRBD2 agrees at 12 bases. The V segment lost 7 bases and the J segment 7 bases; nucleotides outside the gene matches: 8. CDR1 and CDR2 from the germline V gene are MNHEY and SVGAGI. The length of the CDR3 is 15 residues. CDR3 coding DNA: TGTGCCAGCATCCTGACTAGCGGGAGTAGTAATGAGCAGTTCTTC. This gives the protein CASILTSGSSNEQFF.

DNA for the CDR3: TGTGCCAGCAGCTTACTAGCTGCCGCCTACAATGAGCAGTTCTTC. Translating gives CASSLLAAAYNEQFF. The chain combines TRBV9 with TRBJ2-1; TRBD2 might be the D (6 bases). This CDR3 has 15 residues. Germline V gives CDR1 SGDLS, CDR2 YYNGEE. Trimming left V 4 bases short and J 2 bases short, with 13 bases between. The entire variable domain, with the rest obtained from reference TRBV9 and TRBJ2-1, is as follows: DSGVTQTPKHLITATGQRVTLRCSPRSGDLSVYWYQQSLDQGLQFLIQYYNGEERAKGNILERFSAQQFPDLHSELNLSSLELGDSALYFCASSLLAAAYNEQFFGPGTRLTVL.

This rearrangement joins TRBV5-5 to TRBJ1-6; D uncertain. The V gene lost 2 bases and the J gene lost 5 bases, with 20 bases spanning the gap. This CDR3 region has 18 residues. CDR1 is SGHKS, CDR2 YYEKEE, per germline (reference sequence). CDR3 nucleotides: TGTGCCAGCAGCTTCAGACGAGTCCAGACCAGTAATAATTCACCCCTCCACTTT. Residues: CASSFRRVQTSNNSPLHF.

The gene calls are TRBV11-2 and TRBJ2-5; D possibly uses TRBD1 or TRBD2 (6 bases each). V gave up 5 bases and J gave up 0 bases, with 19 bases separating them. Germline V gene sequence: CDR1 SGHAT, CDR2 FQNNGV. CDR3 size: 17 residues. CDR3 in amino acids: CASSLTGPRGYQETQYF. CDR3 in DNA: TGTGCCAGCAGCCTGACAGGCCCCCGGGGGTACCAAGAGACCCAGTACTTC.

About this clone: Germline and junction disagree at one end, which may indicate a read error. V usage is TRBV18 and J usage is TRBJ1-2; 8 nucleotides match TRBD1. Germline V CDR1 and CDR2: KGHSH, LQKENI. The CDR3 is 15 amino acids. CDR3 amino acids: CASSPLDDRGREWSF. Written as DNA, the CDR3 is TGTGCCAGCTCACCGCTGGATGACAGGGGTCGCGAGTGGTCCTTC.

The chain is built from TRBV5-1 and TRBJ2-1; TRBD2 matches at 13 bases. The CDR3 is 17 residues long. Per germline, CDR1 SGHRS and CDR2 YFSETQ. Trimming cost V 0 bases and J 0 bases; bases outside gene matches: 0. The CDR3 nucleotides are TGCGCCAGCAGCTTGGGGACTAGCGGGAGCTCCTACAATGAGCAGTTCTTC. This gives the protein CASSLGTSGSSYNEQFF.

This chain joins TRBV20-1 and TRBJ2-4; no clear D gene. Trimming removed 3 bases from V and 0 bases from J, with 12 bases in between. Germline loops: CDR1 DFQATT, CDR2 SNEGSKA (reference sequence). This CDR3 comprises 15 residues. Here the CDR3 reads CSASRQPLAKNIQYF. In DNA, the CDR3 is TGCAGTGCTAGTCGTCAGCCTCTAGCCAAAAACATTCAGTACTTC.

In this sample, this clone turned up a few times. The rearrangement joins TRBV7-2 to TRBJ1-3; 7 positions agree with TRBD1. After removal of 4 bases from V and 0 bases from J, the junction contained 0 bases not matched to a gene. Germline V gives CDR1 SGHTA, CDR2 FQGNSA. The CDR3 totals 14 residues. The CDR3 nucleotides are TGTGCCAGCAGCTGGGACAGCTCTGGAAACACCATATATTTT. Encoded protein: CASSWDSSGNTIYF.

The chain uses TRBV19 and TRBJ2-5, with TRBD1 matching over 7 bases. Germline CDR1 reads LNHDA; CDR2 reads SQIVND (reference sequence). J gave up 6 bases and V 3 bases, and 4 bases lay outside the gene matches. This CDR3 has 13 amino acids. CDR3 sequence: CASSISGGKTQYF. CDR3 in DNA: TGTGCCAGTAGTATTTCAGGGGGAAAGACCCAGTACTTC. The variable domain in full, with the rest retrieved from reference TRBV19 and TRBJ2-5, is DGGITQSPKYLFRKEGQNVTLSCEQNLNHDAMYWYRQDPGQGLRLIYYSQIVNDFQKGDIAEGYSVSREKKESFPLTVTSAQKNPTAFYLCASSISGGKTQYFGPGTRLLVL.

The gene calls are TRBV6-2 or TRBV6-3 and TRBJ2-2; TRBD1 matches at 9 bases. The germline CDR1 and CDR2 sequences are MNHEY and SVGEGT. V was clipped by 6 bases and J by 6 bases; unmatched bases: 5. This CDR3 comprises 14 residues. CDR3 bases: TGTGCCAGCAGCACGGGACAGGGTTCCGGGGAGCTGTTTTTT. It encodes CASSTGQGSGELFF.

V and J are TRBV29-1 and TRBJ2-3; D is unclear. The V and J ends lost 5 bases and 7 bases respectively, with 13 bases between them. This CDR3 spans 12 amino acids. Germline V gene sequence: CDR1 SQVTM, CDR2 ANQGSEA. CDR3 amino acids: CSVRLLRYTQYF. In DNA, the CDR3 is TGCAGCGTTCGACTCCTACGATATACGCAGTATTTT.

CDR3 region: CASSSGTSGSYEQYF. In DNA form, the CDR3 reads TGTGCCAGCAGTTCCGGGACTAGCGGGAGTTACGAGCAGTACTTC. The V call is TRBV27, the J call TRBJ2-7; 14 bases align to TRBD2. The V segment lost 4 bases and the J segment 4 bases; nucleotides outside the gene matches: 3. This CDR3 spans 15 amino acids. Looked up from germline, CDR1 is MNHEY and CDR2 is SMNVEV (reference sequence).

In DNA, the CDR3 is TGCACCAGCACAAGGACGGACCCGAACACCGGGGAGCTGTTTTTT. Translated, it gives CTSTRTDPNTGELFF. This chain joins TRBV1 and TRBJ2-2. TRBV1 has pseudogene status. CDR3 length: 15 residues.

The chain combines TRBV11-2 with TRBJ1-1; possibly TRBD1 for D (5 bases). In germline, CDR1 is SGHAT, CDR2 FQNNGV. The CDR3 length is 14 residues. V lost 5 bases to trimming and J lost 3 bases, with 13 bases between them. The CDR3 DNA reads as TGTGCCAGCAGCCCCCAGGGATTGTACACTGAAGCTTTCTTT. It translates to CASSPQGLYTEAFF.

The CDR3: CASGGAGELFF. CDR3 bases: TGTGCCAGCGGGGGGGCCGGGGAGCTGTTTTTT. The chain joins TRBV12-3 or TRBV12-4 to TRBJ2-2; TRBD2 matches at 7 bases. The CDR3 has 11 amino acids. J lost 6 bases, V lost 8 bases, and 0 bases had no gene match.

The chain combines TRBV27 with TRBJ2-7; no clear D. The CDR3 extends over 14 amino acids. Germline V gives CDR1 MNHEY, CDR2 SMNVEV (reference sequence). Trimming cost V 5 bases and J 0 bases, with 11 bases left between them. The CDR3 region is CASSPSGISYEQYF. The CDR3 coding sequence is TGTGCCAGCAGTCCGTCGGGTATCTCCTACGAGCAGTACTTC.

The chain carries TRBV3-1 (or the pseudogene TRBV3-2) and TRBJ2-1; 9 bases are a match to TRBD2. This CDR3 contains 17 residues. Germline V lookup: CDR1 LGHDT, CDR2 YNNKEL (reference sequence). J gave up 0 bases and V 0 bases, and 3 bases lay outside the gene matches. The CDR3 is CASSQDYSGSSYNEQFF. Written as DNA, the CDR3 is TGTGCCAGCAGCCAAGATTATAGCGGGAGCTCCTACAATGAGCAGTTCTTC.

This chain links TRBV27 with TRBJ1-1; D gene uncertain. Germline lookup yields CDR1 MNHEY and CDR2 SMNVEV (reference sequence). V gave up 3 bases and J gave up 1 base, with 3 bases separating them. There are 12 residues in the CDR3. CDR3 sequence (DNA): TGTGCCAGCAGTTTCCGGAACACTGAAGCTTTCTTT. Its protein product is CASSFRNTEAFF.

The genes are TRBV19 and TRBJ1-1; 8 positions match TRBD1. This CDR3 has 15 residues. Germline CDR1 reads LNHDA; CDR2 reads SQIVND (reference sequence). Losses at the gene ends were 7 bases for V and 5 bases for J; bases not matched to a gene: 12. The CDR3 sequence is CASTLRTGLGTEAFF. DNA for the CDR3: TGTGCCAGTACTCTCCGGACAGGGCTGGGGACTGAAGCTTTCTTT. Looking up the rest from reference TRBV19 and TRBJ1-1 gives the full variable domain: DGGITQSPKYLFRKEGQNVTLSCEQNLNHDAMYWYRQDPGQGLRLIYYSQIVNDFQKGDIAEGYSVSREKKESFPLTVTSAQKNPTAFYLCASTLRTGLGTEAFFGQGTRLTVV.

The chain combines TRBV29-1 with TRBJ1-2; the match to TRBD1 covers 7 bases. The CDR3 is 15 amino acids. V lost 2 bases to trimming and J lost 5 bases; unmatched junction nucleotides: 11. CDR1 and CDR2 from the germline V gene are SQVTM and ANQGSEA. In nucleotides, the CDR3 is TGCAGCGTTGAATTTCAGGGCAGGGGGTTGTATGGCTACACCTTC. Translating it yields CSVEFQGRGLYGYTF.

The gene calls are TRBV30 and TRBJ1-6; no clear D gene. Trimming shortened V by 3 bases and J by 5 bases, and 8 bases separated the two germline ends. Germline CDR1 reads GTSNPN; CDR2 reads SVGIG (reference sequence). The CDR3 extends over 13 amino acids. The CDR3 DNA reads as TGTGCCTGGAGAACGCTCCATAATTCACCCCTCCACTTT. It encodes CAWRTLHNSPLHF.

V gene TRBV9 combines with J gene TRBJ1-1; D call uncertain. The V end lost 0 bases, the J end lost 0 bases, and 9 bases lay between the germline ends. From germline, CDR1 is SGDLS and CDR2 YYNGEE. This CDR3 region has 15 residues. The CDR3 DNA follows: TGTGCCAGCAGCGTAGATTCTGGCGTGAACACTGAAGCTTTCTTT. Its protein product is CASSVDSGVNTEAFF. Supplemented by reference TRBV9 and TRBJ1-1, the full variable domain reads DSGVTQTPKHLITATGQRVTLRCSPRSGDLSVYWYQQSLDQGLQFLIQYYNGEERAKGNILERFSAQQFPDLHSELNLSSLELGDSALYFCASSVDSGVNTEAFFGQGTRLTVV.

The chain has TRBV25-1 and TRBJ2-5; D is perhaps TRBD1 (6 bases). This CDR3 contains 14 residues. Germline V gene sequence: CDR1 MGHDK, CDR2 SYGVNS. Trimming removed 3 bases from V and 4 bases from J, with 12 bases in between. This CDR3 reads CASSEIGGGETQYF. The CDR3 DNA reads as TGTGCCAGCAGTGAGATTGGGGGCGGAGAGACCCAGTACTTC.

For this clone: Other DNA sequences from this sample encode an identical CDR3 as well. CDR3 DNA: TGTGCCAGCAGCTTCGACACTTTTTCCTACGAGCAGTACTTC. Its translation is CASSFDTFSYEQYF. V is TRBV5-6 and J is TRBJ2-7; D gene uncertain. The CDR3 spans 14 residues. The V and J ends lost 2 bases and 1 base respectively, with 10 bases between them. CDR1 and CDR2 from the germline V gene are SGHDT and YYEEEE.

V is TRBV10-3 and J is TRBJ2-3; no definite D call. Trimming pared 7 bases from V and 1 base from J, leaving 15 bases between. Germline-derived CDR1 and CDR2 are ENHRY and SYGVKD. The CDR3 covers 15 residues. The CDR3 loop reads CAITPRRLGTDTQYF. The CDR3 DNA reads TGTGCCATCACCCCAAGGCGCCTAGGCACAGATACGCAGTATTTT.

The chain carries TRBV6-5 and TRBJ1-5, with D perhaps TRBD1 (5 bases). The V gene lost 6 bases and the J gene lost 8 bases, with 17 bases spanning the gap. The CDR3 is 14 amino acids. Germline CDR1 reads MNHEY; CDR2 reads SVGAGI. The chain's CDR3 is CASSKVGLREPQHF. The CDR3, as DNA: TGTGCCAGCAGCAAAGTGGGACTCAGGGAGCCCCAGCATTTT.

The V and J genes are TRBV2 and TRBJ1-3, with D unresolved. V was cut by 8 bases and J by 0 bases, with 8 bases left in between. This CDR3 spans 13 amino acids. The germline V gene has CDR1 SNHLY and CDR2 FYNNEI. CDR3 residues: CASEFNSGNTIYF. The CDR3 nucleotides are TGTGCCAGCGAATTCAACTCTGGAAACACCATATATTTT. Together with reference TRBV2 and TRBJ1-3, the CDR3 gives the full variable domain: EPEVTQTPSHQVTQMGQEVILRCVPISNHLYFYWYRQILGQKVEFLVSFYNNEISEKSEIFDDQFSVERPDGSNFTLKIRSTKLEDSAMYFCASEFNSGNTIYFGEGSWLTVV.

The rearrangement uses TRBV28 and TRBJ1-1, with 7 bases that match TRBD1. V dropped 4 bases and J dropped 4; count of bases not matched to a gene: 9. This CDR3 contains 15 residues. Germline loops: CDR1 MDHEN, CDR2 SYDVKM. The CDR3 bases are TGTGCCAGCAGTTCCCCTCCGACAGGGCCCACTGAAGCTTTCTTT. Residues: CASSSPPTGPTEAFF.

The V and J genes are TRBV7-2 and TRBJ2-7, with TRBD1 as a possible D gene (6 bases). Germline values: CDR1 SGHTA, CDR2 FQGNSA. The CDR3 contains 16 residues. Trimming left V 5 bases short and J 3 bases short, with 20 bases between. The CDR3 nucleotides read TGTGCCAGCAGCCCAGAGCAGTGGACAGCCCTCTACGAGCAGTACTTC. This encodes CASSPEQWTALYEQYF.